The 25 T cell receptor beta chains given below trace back to one sample, sequenced in a study of CD8+ T cells in alopecia areata. Extraction of RNA preceded its reverse transcription into cDNA, which served as the sequencing template. Method: immunoSEQ multiplex PCR; TCRdb's copy keeps in-frame clones and lacks some. Sampling found roughly 120,000 clones, none seen once. Source material: lesional skin. Source of these receptors: a C3H/HeJ mouse with alopecia areata. This mouse strain has H2-k as its MHC haplotype.

This clone showed up many times. Mouse germline and gene names are used. Read coverage stops 4 residues before the CDR3 terminus; the germline J gene supplies the remainder. J is TRBJ2-2 and V is TRBV1, with unresolved D. The CDR3 runs 15 residues. Trimming took off 2 bases at V and 0 bases at J, with 7 bases between the two ends. CDR1 is NSQYPW and CDR2 is LRSPGD in the germline V gene (reference sequence). This CDR3 reads CTCSARLANTGQLYF. CDR3 bases read: TGCACCTGCAGTGCACGACTCGCAAACACCGGG.

As for this clone: The listed genes are named as in mouse. The read stops 4 residues short of the end of the CDR3; the missing end is completed from the germline J gene. V is TRBV13-3 and J is TRBJ2-5, with 9 bases lining up with TRBD2. Germline CDR1 and CDR2: NNHDY and SYVADS. V shed 3 bases and J 0 bases; nucleotides not matched to a gene: 5. The CDR3 contains 16 residues. The part of the CDR3 DNA that was read is TGTGCCAGCAGTGTGGACTGGGGATCTAACCAAGAC. This gives the protein CASSVDWGSNQD. The complete CDR3 sequence is CASSVDWGSNQDTQYF.

Worth noting for this clone: Gene names and germline refer to mouse. The read is 4 residues too short to cover the CDR3 end, so that end is filled in from the germline J gene. This chain joins TRBV5 and TRBJ2-7; 10 bases match TRBD2. The trim removed 0 bases at V and 3 bases at J, leaving 2 bases unmatched. Germline loops: CDR1 LGHNA, CDR2 YNLKQL (reference sequence). This CDR3 has 15 residues. The CDR3 DNA, read in part, is TGTGCCAGCAGCCAAGATGACTGGGGGGACTAT. Protein sequence: CASSQDDWGDY. The whole CDR3 protein reads CASSQDDWGDYEQYF.

Turning to this clone: Each gene name is a mouse one. Read data end 4 residues before the CDR3 end; the end is taken from the germline J gene. This chain connects TRBV19 to TRBJ2-2; D is perhaps TRBD1 (5 bases). Trimming removed 5 bases from V and 0 bases from J, with 14 bases in between. CDR3 length: 16 amino acids. Germline assignment: CDR1 FNHDT and CDR2 SITEND (reference sequence). The CDR3 sequence is CASSPRTNANTGQLYF. CDR3 bases read: TGTGCCAGCAGCCCCCGGACAAATGCAAACACCGGG. The variable domain in full, with the rest retrieved from reference TRBV19 and TRBJ2-2, is GGIITQTPKFLIGQEGQKLTLKCQQNFNHDTMYWYRQDSGKGLRLIYYSITENDLQKGDLSEGYDASREKKSSFSLTVTSAQKNEMAVFLCASSPRTNANTGQLYFGEGSKLTVL.

This clone turned up a few times. The gene symbols are mouse symbols. The read comes to an end 4 residues before the CDR3 does, leaving the germline J gene to fill in the end. V gene TRBV13-3 combines with J gene TRBJ1-1; perhaps TRBD1 as D (5 bases). In germline, CDR1 is NNHDY, CDR2 SYVADS. The CDR3 runs to 12 residues. The CDR3 protein is CASRSGGGEVFF. The CDR3 bases that were read are TGTGCCAGCAGATCCGGGGGGGGA.

Many counts were recorded for this clone. Mouse gene names and germline throughout. The read terminates 4 residues before the CDR3 end, so the remaining end is supplied by the germline J gene. The genes are TRBV17 and TRBJ2-2; TRBD1 agrees at 8 bases. The CDR3 spans 15 residues. V lost 1 base and J lost 2; bases outside the gene matches: 0. Germline CDR1 and CDR2: MNHDT and YYDKIL. The CDR3 sequence is CASSRGTGNTGQLYF. The sequenced part of the CDR3 DNA is TGTGCTAGCAGTAGAGGGACAGGGAACACCGGG. Full variable domain (outside the CDR3, taken from reference TRBV17 and TRBJ2-2): DTTVKQNPRYKLARVGKPVNLICSQTMNHDTMYWYQKKPNQAPKLLLFYYDKILNREADTFEKFQSSRPNNSFCSLYIGSAGLEYSAMYLCASSRGTGNTGQLYFGEGSKLTVL.

This clone was observed a few times. At residue 11, the translated DNA and the protein in TCRdb do not agree; the protein given here is derived from the DNA. Gene names denote mouse genes. The read falls 3 residues short of the CDR3 end, and the missing part is taken from the germline J gene. V and J are TRBV19 and TRBJ1-3, with D possibly matching TRBD1 (5 bases). V gave up 7 bases and J gave up 4 bases, with 15 bases separating them. Germline V lookup: CDR1 FNHDT, CDR2 SITEND (reference sequence). This CDR3 comprises 14 residues. CDR3 loop: CASARGGVGNTLYF. The sequenced CDR3 bases are TGTGCCAGCGCCCGAGGAGGGGTAGGAAATACG.

This clone occurred a few times. Any gene name here is a mouse gene name. The sequence runs out 4 residues before the end of the CDR3; the remainder is reconstructed from the germline J gene. The V gene is TRBV13-3, the J gene TRBJ1-2; 8 bases agree with TRBD1. This CDR3 has 14 amino acids. Germline lookup yields CDR1 NNHDY and CDR2 SYVADS. The J segment lost 3 bases and the V segment lost 4 bases, leaving 5 bases of the junction unmatched. CDR3 bases read: TGTGCCAGCAGTCAGGACAGGGAGGACTCC. This sequence encodes CASSQDREDS. The whole CDR3 is CASSQDREDSDYTF.

This clone was observed many times. Gene names are the mouse ones. The CDR3 end lies 4 residues beyond the end of the read and is filled in from the germline J gene. The chain recombines TRBV13-3 with TRBJ2-1; TRBD2 matches 11 bases. The germline CDR1 and CDR2 sequences are NNHDY and SYVADS. The CDR3 spans 15 residues. V was pared by 7 bases and J by 4 bases, with 7 bases of the junction left unmatched. This chain's CDR3 is CASRRTGGRYAEQFF. The part of the CDR3 DNA that was read is TGTGCCAGCCGTCGGACTGGGGGGAGATATGCT.

As to this clone: Genes and germline are mouse. From the germline J gene comes the end of the CDR3, since the read stops 4 residues before it. V usage is TRBV13-3 and J usage is TRBJ2-1; TRBD2 agrees at 13 bases. The J segment lost 6 bases and the V segment lost 3 bases, leaving 6 bases of the junction unmatched. This CDR3 region has 16 residues. Germline V gene data show CDR1 as NNHDY and CDR2 as SYVADS. The CDR3 sequence is CASSGTGGALIAEQFF. The CDR3 bases that were read are TGTGCCAGCAGTGGGACTGGGGGGGCGCTGATTGCT.

Worth noting for this clone: The gene names given are mouse names. The DNA ends 4 residues before the CDR3 does, and the rest of the CDR3 is filled in from the germline J gene. The genes are TRBV13-3 and TRBJ2-5; 12 bases agree with TRBD2. Germline values: CDR1 NNHDY, CDR2 SYVADS. CDR3 length equals 15 residues. The CDR3 DNA, read in part, is TGTGCCAGCAGTGCGGACTGGGGGGGAAAAGAC. It is translated as CASSADWGGKD. The full CDR3 protein reads CASSADWGGKDTQYF.

A note on this clone: The genes and germline here are from mouse. The read comes to an end 4 residues before the CDR3 does, leaving the germline J gene to fill in the end. The chain carries TRBV17 and TRBJ2-7; 7 bases map to TRBD1. CDR3 length: 13 residues. Germline V gene lookup returns CDR1 MNHDT and CDR2 YYDKIL. CDR3: CASSGNRGYEQYF. The DNA read from the CDR3 is TGTGCTAGCAGTGGCAACAGGGGTTAT.

This clone has at least ten counts. Mouse germline and gene names are used. The DNA ends 4 residues before the CDR3 does, and the rest of the CDR3 is filled in from the germline J gene. Other DNA sequences in the sample encode the same CDR3. The rearrangement joins TRBV13-3 to TRBJ2-7, with 7 nucleotides matching TRBD2. This CDR3 has 12 residues. CDR1 is NNHDY, CDR2 SYVADS, per germline. The sequenced CDR3 bases are TGTGCCAGCAGTCCAACTGGGGAT. Translating gives CASSPTGD. The entire CDR3 protein reads CASSPTGDEQYF.

This clone was found a few times. Mouse gene names and germline throughout. The read falls 4 residues short of the CDR3 end, and the missing part is taken from the germline J gene. V gene TRBV13-3 combines with J gene TRBJ2-3; 8 nucleotides agree with TRBD1. Germline V CDR1 and CDR2: NNHDY, SYVADS. The trim removed 9 bases at V and 0 bases at J, leaving 6 bases unmatched. The CDR3 totals 14 residues. CDR3 sequence: CATTRQGSAETLYF. The part of the CDR3 DNA that was read is TGTGCCACCACGAGACAGGGGAGTGCAGAA.

This clone has ten or more counts. Mouse gene names apply. Read data end 4 residues before the CDR3 end; the end is taken from the germline J gene. V usage is TRBV1 and J usage is TRBJ2-2; 10 nucleotides agree with TRBD1. CDR3 length: 17 residues. Per germline, CDR1 NSQYPW and CDR2 LRSPGD (reference sequence). V trimming: 1 base; J trimming: 0 bases; junction bases outside the gene matches: 2. CDR3 in amino acids: CTCSAAGQGTNTGQLYF. The part of the CDR3 DNA that was read is TGCACCTGCAGTGCAGCGGGACAGGGGACAAACACCGGG.

This clone has more than one count but fewer than ten. Mouse gene names apply. The CDR3 goes on 4 residues after the read ends, and that part is filled in from the germline J gene. V is TRBV1 and J is TRBJ2-4, with TRBD2 identical over 7 bases. This CDR3 is 14 amino acids long. Germline V CDR1 and CDR2: NSQYPW, LRSPGD (reference sequence). Partial CDR3 DNA: TGCACCTGCAGTGCAGATGGGGGGTGGAAC. This sequence encodes CTCSADGGWN. The entire CDR3 protein is CTCSADGGWNTLYF.

This clone was seen a few times. Here the gene names and germline are mouse. The observed sequence ends 4 residues before the CDR3 terminus, with the missing tail filled in from the germline J gene. The V gene is TRBV13-3, the J gene TRBJ1-1, with 8 bases fitting TRBD1. V lost 6 bases and J lost 1; bases outside the gene matches: 2. Germline CDR1 is NNHDY and CDR2 is SYVADS. The CDR3 is 13 residues long. CDR3: CASMGQENTEVFF. The covered CDR3 bases are TGTGCCAGCATGGGACAGGAAAACACA.

This clone appeared a few times. Gene names refer to mouse genes. The read ends 4 residues before the CDR3 terminus; that terminus is restored from the germline J gene. This same CDR3 is encoded by further DNA sequences in the sample. The chain recombines TRBV13-3 with TRBJ2-7, with 10 bases lining up with TRBD2. The V gene's germline CDR1 is NNHDY and CDR2 SYVADS. This CDR3 contains 14 residues. CDR3 protein: CASSRGLGVYEQYF. Incomplete CDR3 DNA: TGTGCCAGCAGCCGCGGACTGGGGGTTTAT.

This clone was counted many times. Mouse names are used for the genes. The read halts 4 residues ahead of the CDR3 end, with the missing end drawn from the germline J gene. The V and J genes are TRBV13-3 and TRBJ1-4, with a weak D call TRBD1 (6 bases). Germline V gene data show CDR1 as NNHDY and CDR2 as SYVADS. Trimming shortened V by 2 bases and J by 0 bases, and 11 bases separated the two germline ends. This CDR3 comprises 16 residues. The covered CDR3 bases are TGTGCCAGCAGTGACGGGACACCCCTTTCCAACGAA. Translation gives CASSDGTPLSNE. The full-length CDR3 reads as CASSDGTPLSNERLFF. The full variable domain, rest sourced from reference TRBV13-3 and TRBJ1-4, is EAAVTQSPRSKVAVTGGKVTLSCHQTNNHDYMYWYRQDTGHGLRLIHYSYVADSTEKGDIPDGYKASRPSQENFSLILELASLSQTAVYFCASSDGTPLSNERLFFGHGTKLSVL.

As to this clone: Gene names are mouse gene names. The sequenced CDR3 bases are TGCACCTGCAGTGCACCAGGGGGCGGGGACACCGGG. Translating gives CTCSAPGGGDTG. The entire CDR3 protein reads CTCSAPGGGDTGQLYF. The chain joins TRBV1 to TRBJ2-2; TRBD1 matches 8 bases. The DNA ends 4 residues before the CDR3 does, and the rest of the CDR3 is filled in from the germline J gene. The CDR3 spans 16 residues. The germline V gene has CDR1 NSQYPW and CDR2 LRSPGD (reference sequence). V lost 2 bases and J lost 3; bases outside the gene matches: 5.

As for this clone: All gene names here are mouse names. The missing CDR3 end, 4 residues past where the read stops, is filled in from the germline J gene. The chain links TRBV14 to TRBJ1-1; D not resolved. The CDR3 length is 12 residues. Germline V gene sequence: CDR1 SGHDT, CDR2 FRDEAV. The CDR3 spells CASSLDWGEVFF. The part of the CDR3 DNA that was read is TGTGCCAGCAGTTTAGACTGGGGA. Combining the CDR3 with reference TRBV14 and TRBJ1-1 gives the whole variable domain EAGVTQSPRYAVLQEGQAVSFWCDPISGHDTLYWYQQPRDQGPQLLVYFRDEAVIDNSQLPSDRFSAVRPKGTNSTLKIQSAKQGDTATYLCASSLDWGEVFFGKGTRLTVV.

In its sample, this clone was seen many times. Gene names denote mouse genes. The missing CDR3 end, 4 residues past where the read stops, is filled in from the germline J gene. The rearrangement links TRBV13-3 to TRBJ2-7; D unclear. Germline CDR1 NNHDY, CDR2 SYVADS. The V and J ends lost 1 base and 2 bases respectively, with 7 bases between them. The CDR3 totals 13 residues. The CDR3 reads CASSDLATYEQYF. CDR3 bases read: TGTGCCAGCAGTGATCTGGCAACCTAT.

A few counts support this clone. At residue 12, the DNA translation does not agree with TCRdb's protein; the protein displayed here is the one encoded by the DNA. Germline and genes here are mouse. The CDR3 end is not reached by the read, which stops 3 residues before it; the germline J gene fills it in. V usage is TRBV19 and J usage is TRBJ1-3, with D tentatively TRBD1 (6 bases). Germline-derived CDR1 and CDR2 are FNHDT and SITEND (reference sequence). The CDR3 covers 15 residues. V was pared by 5 bases and J by 0 bases, with 12 bases between. The part of the CDR3 DNA that was read is TGTGCCAGCAGCCGGGACATCTTTTCTGGAAATACG. This encodes CASSRDIFSGNT. The full CDR3 sequence reads CASSRDIFSGNTLYF.

There are many counts of this clone. The gene names here belong to mouse. The read ends 4 residues shy of where the CDR3 ends; the end is completed using the germline J gene. The J gene is TRBJ2-7, the V gene TRBV13-3; D perhaps matches TRBD2 (6 bases). V lost 2 bases to trimming and J lost 3 bases, with 12 bases between them. Looked up from germline, CDR1 is NNHDY and CDR2 is SYVADS. The CDR3 consists of 14 residues. The covered CDR3 bases are TGTGCCAGCAGTGACCCTGGGGAGATCTAT. As protein: CASSDPGEIY. The full CDR3 protein reads CASSDPGEIYEQYF.

As to this clone: Gene names follow the mouse nomenclature. The CDR3 extends 4 residues past the end of the read, so its final part is completed from the germline J gene. This chain links TRBV13-2 with TRBJ2-2, with 7 bases aligning to TRBD2. The germline V gene has CDR1 NNHNN and CDR2 SYGAGS (reference sequence). The CDR3 is 16 residues long. The J segment lost 0 bases and the V segment lost 2 bases, leaving 4 bases of the junction unmatched. CDR3 bases read: TGTGCCAGCGGTGAACCGGGACTGTCAAACACCGGG. This translates into CASGEPGLSNTG. The complete CDR3 sequence is CASGEPGLSNTGQLYF.